This T cell receptor (beta chain) was observed in a study of OX40 agonist ivuxolimab in advanced cancers. Study context: In this cohort, patients received ivuxolimab, an agonistic anti-OX40 (CD134) antibody. Study-level points and caveats: Clones of CD4+ and CD8+ blood T cells grew by week 6 at doses of 0.1 to 3.0 mg/kg. Some nonresponders also had low normalized T-cell clonal expansion. Compared with CD4+, CD8+ T cells on average had more expanded clones.

The table came from immunoSEQ multiplex PCR; TCRdb's copy has only in-frame clones and leaves some out. The sample lists about 30,000 clones; 70% to 80% were seen once. For this clone: Its target is unknown.

V lost 0 bases and J lost 2, with 6 bases in between. The CDR3 extends over 13 amino acids. Germline-derived CDR1 and CDR2 are SGHTS and YDEGEE. Source: CD4+ or CD8+ T cells sorted from blood, taken in a trial of the OX40 agonist ivuxolimab. This sequence originates from an adult with an advanced solid tumor such as melanoma, head and neck, liver or kidney cancer. This chain connects TRBV5-8 to TRBJ2-7, with D unclear. DNA for the CDR3: TGTGCCAGCAGCTTGGACAACACCTACGAGCAGTACTTC. Translating gives CASSLDNTYEQYF.